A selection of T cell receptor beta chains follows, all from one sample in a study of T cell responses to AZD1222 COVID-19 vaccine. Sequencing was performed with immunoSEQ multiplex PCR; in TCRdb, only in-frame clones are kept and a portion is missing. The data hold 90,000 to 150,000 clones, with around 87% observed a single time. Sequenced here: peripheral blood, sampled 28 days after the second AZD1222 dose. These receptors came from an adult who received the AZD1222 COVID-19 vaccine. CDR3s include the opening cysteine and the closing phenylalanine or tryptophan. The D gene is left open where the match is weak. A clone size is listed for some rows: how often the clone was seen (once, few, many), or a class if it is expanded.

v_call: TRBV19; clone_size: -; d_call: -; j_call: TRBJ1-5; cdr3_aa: CASSELSQPQHF; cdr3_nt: TGTGCCAGTAGCGAACTGTCCCAGCCCCAGCATTTT
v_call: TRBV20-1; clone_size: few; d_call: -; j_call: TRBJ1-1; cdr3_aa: CSAYGKGEAFF; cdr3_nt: TGCAGTGCTTATGGGAAGGGTGAAGCTTTCTTT
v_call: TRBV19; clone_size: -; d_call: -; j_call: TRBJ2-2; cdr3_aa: CASSAETGELFF; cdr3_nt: TGTGCCAGTAGCGCCGAGACCGGGGAGCTGTTTTTT
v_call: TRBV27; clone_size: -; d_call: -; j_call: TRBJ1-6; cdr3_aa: CASKLGVSDSRSSPLHF; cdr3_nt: TGTGCCAGCAAACTGGGGGTTTCGGACAGCCGGTCCTCACCCCTCCACTTT
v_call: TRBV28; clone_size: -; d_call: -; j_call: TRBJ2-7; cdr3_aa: CASVRSRGQSYEQYF; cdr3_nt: TGTGCCAGCGTCCGGAGTCGGGGGCAATCCTACGAGCAGTACTTC
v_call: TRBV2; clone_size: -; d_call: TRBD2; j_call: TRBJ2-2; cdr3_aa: CASSVERGGTGELFF; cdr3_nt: TGTGCCAGCAGTGTTGAGCGGGGGGGCACCGGGGAGCTGTTTTTT
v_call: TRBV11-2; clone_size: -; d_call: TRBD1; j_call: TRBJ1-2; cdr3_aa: CASSPHGTVNYGYTF; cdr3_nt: TGTGCCAGCAGCCCTCATGGGACAGTTAACTATGGCTACACCTTC
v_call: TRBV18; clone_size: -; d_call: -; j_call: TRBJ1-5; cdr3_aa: CASSPSRGGQPQHF; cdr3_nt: TGTGCCAGCTCACCTTCCAGGGGCGGTCAGCCCCAGCATTTT
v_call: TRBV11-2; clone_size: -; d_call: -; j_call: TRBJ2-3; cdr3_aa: CASSFAADTQYF; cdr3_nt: TGTGCCAGCAGTTTTGCAGCAGATACGCAGTATTTT
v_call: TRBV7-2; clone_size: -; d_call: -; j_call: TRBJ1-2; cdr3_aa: CASSLVGMYGYTF; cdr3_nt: TGTGCCAGCAGCTTAGTTGGGATGTATGGCTACACCTTC
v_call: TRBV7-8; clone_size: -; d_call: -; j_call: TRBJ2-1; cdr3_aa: CASRPGLQTRQFF; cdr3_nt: TGTGCCAGCAGGCCGGGACTCCAGACTAGGCAGTTCTTC
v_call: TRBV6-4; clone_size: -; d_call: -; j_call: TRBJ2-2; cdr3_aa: CASGTGTGELFF; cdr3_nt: TGTGCCAGCGGGACGGGCACCGGGGAGCTGTTTTTT
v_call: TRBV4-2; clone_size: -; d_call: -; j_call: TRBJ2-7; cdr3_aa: CASSPARTGYEQYF; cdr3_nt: TGTGCCAGCAGCCCCGCTAGAACAGGCTACGAGCAGTACTTC
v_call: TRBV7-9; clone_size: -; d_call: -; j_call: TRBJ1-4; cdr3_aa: CASSLAIATNEKLFF; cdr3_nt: TGTGCCAGCAGCTTAGCCATTGCAACTAATGAAAAACTGTTTTTT
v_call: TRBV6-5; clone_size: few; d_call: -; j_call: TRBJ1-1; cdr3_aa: CASSYRPDNAEAFF; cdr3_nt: TGTGCCAGCAGTTACCGTCCGGATAACGCTGAAGCTTTCTTT
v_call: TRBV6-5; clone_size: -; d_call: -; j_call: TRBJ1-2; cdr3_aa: CASSPGGEYGYTF; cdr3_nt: TGTGCCAGCAGCCCGGGGGGGGAGTATGGCTACACCTTC
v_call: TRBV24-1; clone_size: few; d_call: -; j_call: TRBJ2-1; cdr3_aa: CATSEARPRGPTQFF; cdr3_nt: TGTGCCACCAGTGAAGCCCGACCGCGGGGGCCCACTCAATTCTTC
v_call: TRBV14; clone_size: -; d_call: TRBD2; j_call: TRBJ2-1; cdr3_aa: CASSRRGVSYNEQFF; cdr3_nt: TGTGCCAGCAGCCGACGGGGGGTGTCCTACAATGAGCAGTTCTTC
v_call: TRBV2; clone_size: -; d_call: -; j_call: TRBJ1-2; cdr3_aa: CASSDLGGGYTF; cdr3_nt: TGTGCCAGCAGTGATTTGGGGGGTGGCTACACCTTC
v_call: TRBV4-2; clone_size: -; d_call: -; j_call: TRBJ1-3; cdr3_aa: CASSRTRIDSSVASGNTIYF; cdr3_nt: TGTGCCAGCAGCCGGACGAGGATCGACAGTTCAGTAGCCTCTGGAAACACCATATATTTT
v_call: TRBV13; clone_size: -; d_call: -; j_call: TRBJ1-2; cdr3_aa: CASSLLVGDRTTGYTF; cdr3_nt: TGTGCCAGCAGCTTACTCGTCGGGGACCGAACGACAGGCTACACCTTC
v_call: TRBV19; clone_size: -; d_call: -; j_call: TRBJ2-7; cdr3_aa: CASSRAVSYEQYF; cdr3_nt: TGTGCCAGTAGTCGAGCAGTCTCCTACGAGCAGTACTTC
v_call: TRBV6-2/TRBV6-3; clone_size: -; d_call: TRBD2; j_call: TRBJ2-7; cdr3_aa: CASSSAGKSYEQYF; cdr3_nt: TGTGCCAGCAGTTCAGCGGGGAAGTCCTACGAGCAGTACTTC
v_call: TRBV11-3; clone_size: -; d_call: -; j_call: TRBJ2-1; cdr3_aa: CASSSYRTSYNEQFF; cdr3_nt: TGTGCCAGCAGCTCCTACAGGACATCTTACAATGAGCAGTTCTTC
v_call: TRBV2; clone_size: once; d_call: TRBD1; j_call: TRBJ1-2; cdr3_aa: CASSQTGLNYGYTF; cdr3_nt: TGTGCCAGCAGTCAGACAGGGTTAAACTATGGCTACACCTTC
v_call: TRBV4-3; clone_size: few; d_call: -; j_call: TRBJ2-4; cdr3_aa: CASSQESQGVKNIQYF; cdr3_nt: TGCGCCAGCAGCCAAGAGAGCCAGGGCGTCAAAAACATTCAGTACTTC
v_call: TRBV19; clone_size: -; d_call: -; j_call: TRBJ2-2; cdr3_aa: CASSIGSGARTGELFF; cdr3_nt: TGTGCCAGTAGTATTGGCTCGGGGGCGCGAACCGGGGAGCTGTTTTTT
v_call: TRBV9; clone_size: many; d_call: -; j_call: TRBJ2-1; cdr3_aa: CASSGQSSYNEQFF; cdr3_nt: TGTGCCAGCAGCGGACAGAGCTCCTACAATGAGCAGTTCTTC
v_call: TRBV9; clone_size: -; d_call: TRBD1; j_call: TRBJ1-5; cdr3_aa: CASSVDRGSNQPQHF; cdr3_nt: TGTGCCAGCAGCGTAGACAGGGGTAGCAATCAGCCCCAGCATTTT
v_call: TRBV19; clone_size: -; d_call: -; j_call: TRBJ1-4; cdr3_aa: CASRPPGIDNEKLFF; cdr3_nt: TGTGCCAGCAGACCCCCAGGGATTGATAATGAAAAACTGTTTTTT
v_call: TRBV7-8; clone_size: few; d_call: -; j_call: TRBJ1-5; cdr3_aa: CASSLAGRGFGNQPQHF; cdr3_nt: TGTGCCAGCAGCTTAGCTGGGAGGGGGTTTGGAAATCAGCCCCAGCATTTT
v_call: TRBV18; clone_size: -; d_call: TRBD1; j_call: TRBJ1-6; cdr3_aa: CASSPPPETGSSPLHF; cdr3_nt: TGTGCCAGCTCCCCCCCTCCGGAGACAGGGAGTTCACCCCTCCACTTT
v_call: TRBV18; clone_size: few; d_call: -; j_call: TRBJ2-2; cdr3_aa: CASSLSGSADTGELFF; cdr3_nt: TGTGCCAGCTCCCTCTCCGGGTCTGCCGACACCGGGGAGCTGTTTTTT
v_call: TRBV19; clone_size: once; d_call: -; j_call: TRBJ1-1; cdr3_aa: CASSIDGDVLEAFF; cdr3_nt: TGTGCCAGTAGTATAGATGGGGACGTCCTTGAAGCTTTCTTT
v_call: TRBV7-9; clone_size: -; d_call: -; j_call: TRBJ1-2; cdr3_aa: CASSLGSFDYGYTF; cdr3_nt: TGTGCCAGCAGCTTGGGCAGCTTTGACTATGGCTACACCTTC
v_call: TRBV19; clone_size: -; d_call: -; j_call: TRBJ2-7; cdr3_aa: CASSHLGAAGEQYF; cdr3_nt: TGTGCCAGTAGTCACCTGGGGGCGGCCGGCGAGCAGTACTTC
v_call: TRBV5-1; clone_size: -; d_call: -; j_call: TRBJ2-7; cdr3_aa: CASSNTGSSYEQYF; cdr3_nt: TGCGCCAGCAGCAACACAGGGAGCTCCTACGAGCAGTACTTC
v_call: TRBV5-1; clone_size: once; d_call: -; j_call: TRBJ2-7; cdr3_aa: CASSLFTGAGASEQYF; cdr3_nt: TGCGCCAGCAGCTTGTTTACCGGGGCAGGGGCCTCCGAGCAGTACTTC